One and the same sample provided the 14 T cell receptor beta chains below, sequenced in a study of T cells expressing NK-cell markers. Reanalyzing the 5' RACE reads, TCRdb keeps one entry per CDR3 protein, without DNA. In all, the sample yields about 260,000 distinct CDR3 sequences. Sequencing used blood T cells: a sorted CD56 or NKG2C T cell subset, CD4+ or CD8+ T cells, or bulk PBMC T cells (not recorded which). These receptors all stem from a young man in good health.

The chain is built from TRBV7-3 and TRBJ2-3. The V gene's germline CDR1 is SGHTA and CDR2 FQGTGA. The length of the CDR3 is 16 residues. The CDR3 is CASSLTATRSSDTQYF.

The rearrangement joins TRBV28 to TRBJ2-5; the D call of TRBD1 rests on TCRdb alone, since no DNA is present to check it. Germline CDR1 MDHEN, CDR2 SYDVKM. CDR3 length equals 16 residues. The CDR3 sequence is CASNSSPGQNQETQYF.

V gene TRBV4-3 combines with J gene TRBJ1-4; as DNA is missing, the TRBD1 call by TCRdb cannot be tested. The CDR3 covers 13 residues. Germline V gives CDR1 LGHNA, CDR2 YSLEER. The CDR3 here is CASSQYRGEKLFF.

The V call is TRBV6-2 or TRBV6-3, the J call TRBJ2-4; the D call of TRBD2 rests on TCRdb alone, since no DNA is present to check it. Germline loops: CDR1 MNHEY, CDR2 SVGEGT. The CDR3 loop spans 17 amino acids. The CDR3 region is CASSYEGLAGGRNIQYF.

V is TRBV29-1 and J is TRBJ2-2; TCRdb returns TRBD2, unconfirmable since there is no DNA. CDR3 length: 12 amino acids. In germline, CDR1 is SQVTM, CDR2 ANQGSEA. CDR3 sequence reads: CSVTDPPGELFF.

This rearrangement joins TRBV20-1 to TRBJ1-2; without DNA, the TCRdb call of TRBD1 cannot be checked. CDR3 length: 15 residues. Germline assignment: CDR1 DFQATT and CDR2 SNEGSKA (reference sequence). The CDR3 sequence is CSARGFRDRGRGYTF.

This chain's CDR3 is CASSFRTQRTEAFF. This chain uses TRBV12-3 or TRBV12-4 with TRBJ1-1. CDR3 length equals 14 residues.

This chain links TRBV7-2 with TRBJ2-1; the D call of TRBD1 rests on TCRdb alone, since no DNA is present to check it. The CDR3 loop spans 17 amino acids. CDR1 is SGHTA, CDR2 FQGNSA, per germline. The CDR3 sequence: CASSWGGAGPSDNEQFF.

CDR3: CASSVASEGGELFF. The chain has TRBV9 and TRBJ2-2. Germline loops: CDR1 SGDLS, CDR2 YYNGEE. This CDR3 contains 14 residues.

V is TRBV5-1 and J is TRBJ2-3; TCRdb lists TRBD2, though no DNA is available to test this call. CDR3 length: 18 residues. Germline V lookup: CDR1 SGHRS, CDR2 YFSETQ. The CDR3 spells CASSLAGTSGSSPDTQYF.

This rearrangement joins TRBV12-3 or TRBV12-4 to TRBJ2-1. The CDR3 length is 16 residues. CDR3 sequence reads: CASSFRRQKLYNEQFF.

The chain carries TRBV27 and TRBJ1-5. This CDR3 comprises 14 residues. Germline V gene data show CDR1 as MNHEY and CDR2 as SMNVEV (reference sequence). The CDR3 reads CASSLVGSGQPQHF.

The J gene is TRBJ1-5, the V gene TRBV28. Germline CDR1 MDHEN, CDR2 SYDVKM. The CDR3 is 12 amino acids. The CDR3 protein is CASSYGNQPQHF.

The V gene is TRBV30, the J gene TRBJ2-1; the TCRdb D gene call, TRBD1, has no DNA to confirm it. CDR1 is GTSNPN and CDR2 is SVGIG in the germline V gene (reference sequence). This CDR3 region has 19 residues. This chain's CDR3 is CAWSVIGAGAESSYNEQFF.